This T cell receptor beta chain was sequenced in a study of T cell responses to AZD1222 COVID-19 vaccine. Study results and limitations: Females outnumbered males among donors, who were mostly white British; clonal diversity was possibly underestimated.

The CDR3 totals 12 residues. CDR1 and CDR2 from the germline V gene are LNHDA and SQIVND (reference sequence). Between the trimmed V and J ends, which lost 6 bases and 4 bases, there was a span of 9 bases. This clone was seen only once. Its antigen is still unknown. Here immunoSEQ multiplex PCR was the method, and the copy in TCRdb shows in-frame clones only, minus some. Of 150,000 to 200,000 clones listed, 85% to 95% are singletons. The J gene is TRBJ1-2, the V gene TRBV19; D unclear. This receptor was obtained from an adult in good health. The material sequenced was peripheral blood, taken on day 0 of AZD1222 vaccination. The CDR3 loop reads CASRGSGYGYTF. The CDR3 region has the DNA TGTGCCAGTAGAGGGTCGGGCTATGGCTACACCTTC.